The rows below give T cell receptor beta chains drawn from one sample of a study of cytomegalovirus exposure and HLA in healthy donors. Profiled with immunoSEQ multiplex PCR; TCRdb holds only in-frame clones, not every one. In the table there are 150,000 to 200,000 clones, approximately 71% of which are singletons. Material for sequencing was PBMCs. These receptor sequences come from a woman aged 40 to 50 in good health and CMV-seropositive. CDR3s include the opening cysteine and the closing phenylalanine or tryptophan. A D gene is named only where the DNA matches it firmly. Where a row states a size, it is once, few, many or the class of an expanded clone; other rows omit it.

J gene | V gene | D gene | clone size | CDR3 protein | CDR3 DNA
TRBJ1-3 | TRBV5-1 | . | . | CASSLGQSSGNTIYF | TGCGCCAGCAGCTTGGGACAATCCTCTGGAAACACCATATATTTT
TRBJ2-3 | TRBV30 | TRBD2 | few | CAWSWPTRLRLAGVPSTDTQYF | TGTGCCTGGAGTTGGCCCACCAGACTCCGACTAGCGGGAGTTCCTAGCACAGATACGCAGTATTTT
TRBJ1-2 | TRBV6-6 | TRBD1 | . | CASRFTGDYGYTF | TGTGCCAGCAGGTTCACAGGGGACTATGGCTACACCTTC
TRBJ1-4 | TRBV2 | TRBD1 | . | CASSRPGTDATNEKLFF | TGTGCCAGCAGCCGACCCGGGACAGATGCAACTAATGAAAAACTGTTTTTT
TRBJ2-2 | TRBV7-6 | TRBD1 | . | CAGGQGTGELFF | TGTGCTGGGGGACAGGGCACAGGGGAGCTGTTTTTT
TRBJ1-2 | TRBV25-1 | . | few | CASGAGSSDYGYTF | TGTGCCAGCGGGGCAGGGTCTTCAGACTATGGCTACACCTTC
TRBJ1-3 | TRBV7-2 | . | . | CASSLQSSGNTIYF | TGTGCCAGCAGCTTACAGTCCTCTGGAAACACCATATATTTT
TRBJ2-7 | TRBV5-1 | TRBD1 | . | CASSLQPGQGLNEQYF | TGCGCCAGCAGCCTCCAGCCGGGACAGGGGCTCAACGAGCAGTACTTC
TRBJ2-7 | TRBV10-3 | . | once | CAISALQEEGHEQYF | TGTGCCATCAGTGCCCTTCAGGAGGAGGGCCACGAGCAGTACTTC
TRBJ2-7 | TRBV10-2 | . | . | CASSETLGPAYEQYF | TGCGCCAGCAGTGAGACACTAGGGCCCGCCTACGAGCAGTACTTC
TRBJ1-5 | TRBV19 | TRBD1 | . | CASSIRGSGQPQHF | TGTGCCAGTAGTATCAGGGGGTCAGGGCAGCCCCAGCATTTT
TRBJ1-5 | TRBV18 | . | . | CASSPNSNSNQPQHF | TGTGCCAGCTCACCAAACAGCAATAGCAATCAGCCCCAGCATTTT
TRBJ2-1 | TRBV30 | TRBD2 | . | CAWSSLGLALLNEQFF | TGTGCCTGGAGTTCGCTGGGACTAGCGTTATTGAATGAGCAGTTCTTC
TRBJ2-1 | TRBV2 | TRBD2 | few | CASLSSGRYNEQFF | TGTGCCAGCCTCTCTAGCGGGAGATATAATGAGCAGTTCTTC
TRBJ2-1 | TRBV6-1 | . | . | CASSAIENEQFF | TGTGCCAGCAGTGCCATCGAGAATGAGCAGTTCTTC
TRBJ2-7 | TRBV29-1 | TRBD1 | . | CSATPGTAYEQYF | TGCAGCGCAACACCCGGGACAGCCTACGAGCAGTACTTC
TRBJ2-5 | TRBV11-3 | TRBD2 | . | CASSLGGGRAIQETQYF | TGTGCCAGCAGCTTAGGGGGCGGGAGGGCAATTCAAGAGACCCAGTACTTC
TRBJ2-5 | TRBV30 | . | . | CAWSPLGRRETQYF | TGTGCCTGGAGTCCTCTAGGGCGGAGGGAGACCCAGTACTTC
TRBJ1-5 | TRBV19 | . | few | CASSLQGPSSNQPQHF | TGTGCCAGTAGTCTGCAGGGGCCCTCGTCGAATCAGCCCCAGCATTTT
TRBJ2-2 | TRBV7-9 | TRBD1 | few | CASSPNRGRNTGELFF | TGTGCCAGCAGCCCGAACAGGGGAAGAAACACCGGGGAGCTGTTTTTT
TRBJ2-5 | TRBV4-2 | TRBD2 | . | CASSPPPPGGRETQYF | TGTGCCAGCAGCCCTCCCCCCCCGGGAGGGAGGGAGACCCAGTACTTC
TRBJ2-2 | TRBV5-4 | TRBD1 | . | CASSSPDRSTGELFF | TGTGCCAGCAGCTCACCGGACAGGAGCACCGGGGAGCTGTTTTTT
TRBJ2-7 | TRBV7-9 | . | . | CASSLEGVGFSYEQYF | TGTGCCAGCAGCTTAGAGGGGGTGGGATTTTCCTACGAGCAGTACTTC
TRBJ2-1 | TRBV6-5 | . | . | CASSRRDEQFF | TGTGCCAGCAGCCGGAGGGATGAGCAGTTCTTC
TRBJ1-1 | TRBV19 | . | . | CASSREQLNTEAFF | TGTGCCAGTAGTAGGGAGCAGTTGAACACTGAAGCTTTCTTT
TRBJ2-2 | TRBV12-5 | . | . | CASGASNTGELFF | TGTGCTAGTGGAGCGTCGAACACCGGGGAGCTGTTTTTT
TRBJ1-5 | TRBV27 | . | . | CASSRGLGSGQPQHF | TGTGCCAGCAGTAGGGGGTTAGGTTCGGGTCAGCCCCAGCATTTT
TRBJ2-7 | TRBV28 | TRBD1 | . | CASSSTRDRGTYEQYF | TGTGCCAGCAGTTCGACCCGGGACAGGGGGACCTACGAGCAGTACTTC
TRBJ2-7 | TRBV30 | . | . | CAWRNLDHEQYF | TGTGCCTGGAGGAACCTAGACCACGAGCAGTACTTC
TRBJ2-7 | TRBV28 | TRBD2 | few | CASSPRTSGPSYEQYF | TGTGCCAGCAGTCCCCGGACTAGCGGCCCCTCCTACGAGCAGTACTTC
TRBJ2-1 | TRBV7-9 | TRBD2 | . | CASSLGTSALGDEQFF | TGTGCCAGCAGCTTAGGGACTAGCGCGCTTGGGGATGAGCAGTTCTTC
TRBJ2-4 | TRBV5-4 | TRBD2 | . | CASSPRTSGVGDIQYF | TGTGCCAGCAGCCCCCGGACTAGCGGGGTGGGTGACATTCAGTACTTC
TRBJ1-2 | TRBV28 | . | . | CASSYPTGRGYTF | TGTGCCAGCAGTTACCCGACAGGCAGGGGCTACACCTTC
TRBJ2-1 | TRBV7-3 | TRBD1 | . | CASGSLPGQGSGGPNEQFF | TGTGCCAGCGGCTCCCTACCGGGACAGGGGTCGGGAGGGCCCAATGAGCAGTTCTTC
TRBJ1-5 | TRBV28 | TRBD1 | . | CASGSGQGAWQPQHF | TGTGCCAGCGGTTCGGGACAGGGGGCTTGGCAGCCCCAGCATTTT
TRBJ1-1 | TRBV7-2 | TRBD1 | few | CASSSPGTGGMNTEAFF | TGTGCCAGCAGCAGCCCCGGGACAGGGGGAATGAACACTGAAGCTTTCTTT
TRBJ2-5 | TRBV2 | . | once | CASATDQETQYF | TGTGCCAGTGCTACAGATCAAGAGACCCAGTACTTC
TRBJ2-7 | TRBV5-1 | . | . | CASSLVAAEQYF | TGCGCCAGCAGCTTGGTAGCGGCCGAGCAGTACTTC
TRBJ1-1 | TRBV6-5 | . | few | CASSYRGGLNTEAFF | TGTGCCAGCAGTTACAGGGGTGGCCTAAACACTGAAGCTTTCTTT